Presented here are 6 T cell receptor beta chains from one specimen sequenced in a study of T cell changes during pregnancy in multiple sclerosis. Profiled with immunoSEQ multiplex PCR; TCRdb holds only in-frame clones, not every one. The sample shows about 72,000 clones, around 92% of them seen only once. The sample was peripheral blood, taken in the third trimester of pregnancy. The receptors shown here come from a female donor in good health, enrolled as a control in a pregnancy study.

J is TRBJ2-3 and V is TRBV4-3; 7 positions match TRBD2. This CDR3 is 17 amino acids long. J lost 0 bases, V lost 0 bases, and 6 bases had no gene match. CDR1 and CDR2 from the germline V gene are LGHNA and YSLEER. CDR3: CASSQDPASGSTDTQYF. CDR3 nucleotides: TGCGCCAGCAGCCAAGATCCCGCTAGCGGAAGCACAGATACGCAGTATTTT.

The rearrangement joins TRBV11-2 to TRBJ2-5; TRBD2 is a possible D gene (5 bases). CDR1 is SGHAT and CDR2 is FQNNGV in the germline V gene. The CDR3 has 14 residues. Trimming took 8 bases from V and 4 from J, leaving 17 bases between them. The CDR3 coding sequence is TGTGCCAGCCAGGTCGCTAGCCCCCGAGAGACCCAGTACTTC. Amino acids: CASQVASPRETQYF. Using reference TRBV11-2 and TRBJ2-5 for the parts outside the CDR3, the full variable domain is EAGVAQSPRYKIIEKRQSVAFWCNPISGHATLYWYQQILGQGPKLLIQFQNNGVVDDSQLPKDRFSAERLKGVDSTLKIQPAKLEDSAVYLCASQVASPRETQYFGPGTRLLVL.

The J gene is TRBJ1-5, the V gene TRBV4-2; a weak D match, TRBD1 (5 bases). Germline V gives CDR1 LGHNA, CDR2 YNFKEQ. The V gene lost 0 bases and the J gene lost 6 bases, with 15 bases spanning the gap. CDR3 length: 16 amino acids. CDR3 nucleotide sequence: TGTGCCAGCAGCCAAGAAGCCGGGGGTTCGGCTCAGCCCCAGCATTTT. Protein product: CASSQEAGGSAQPQHF.

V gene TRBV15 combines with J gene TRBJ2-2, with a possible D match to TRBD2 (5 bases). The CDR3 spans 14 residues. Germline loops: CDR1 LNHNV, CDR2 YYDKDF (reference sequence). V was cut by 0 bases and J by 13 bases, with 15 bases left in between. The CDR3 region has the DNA TGTGCCACCAGCAGAGATCCGTCCGCGGCGGGGCTGTTTTTT. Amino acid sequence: CATSRDPSAAGLFF.

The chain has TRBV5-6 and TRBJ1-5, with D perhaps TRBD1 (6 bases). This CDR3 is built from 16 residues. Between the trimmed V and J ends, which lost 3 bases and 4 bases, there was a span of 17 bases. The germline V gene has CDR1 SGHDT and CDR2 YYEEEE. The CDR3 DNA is TGTGCCAGCAGCTCATCCCCGGACAGAAATAATCAGCCCCAGCATTTT. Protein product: CASSSSPDRNNQPQHF.

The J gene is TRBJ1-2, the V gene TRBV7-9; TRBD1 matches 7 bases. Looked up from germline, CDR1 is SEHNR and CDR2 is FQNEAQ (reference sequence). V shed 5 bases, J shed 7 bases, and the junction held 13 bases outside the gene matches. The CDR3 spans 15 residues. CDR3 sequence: CASSPPYNRGFGYTF. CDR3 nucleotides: TGTGCCAGCAGCCCCCCCTATAACAGGGGTTTTGGCTACACCTTC. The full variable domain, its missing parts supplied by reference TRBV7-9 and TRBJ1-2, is DTGVSQNPRHKITKRGQNVTFRCDPISEHNRLYWYRQTLGQGPEFLTYFQNEAQLEKSRLLSDRFSAERPKGSFSTLEIQRTEQGDSAMYLCASSPPYNRGFGYTFGSGTRLTVV.